This entry is about one T cell receptor (beta chain). Its matching antigen is unknown. The record originates from a study of shared clonotypes between healthy human individuals. Findings and caveats of the study: Clonotype sharing among donors was expected to depend on sequencing depth. Clonotypes which were not shared had lower generation probabilities than clonotypes that all four donors shared.

Method: immunoSEQ multiplex PCR; TCRdb's copy keeps in-frame clones and lacks some. Among about 2.5 million clones listed, 80% to 95% were seen once. CD4+ cells underwent separation, giving CD45RA+ naive and CD45RA-negative memory subsets. The CDR3 runs to 15 residues. With 4 bases clipped from V and 7 bases from J, the junction kept 8 bases outside the gene matches. Germline V gene sequence: CDR1 MDHEN, CDR2 SYDVKM. The sample comprised naive CD4+ T cells from PBMCs. Subset reported: CD45RA+ positively selected. The receptor's source is a man aged 18 to 30 in good health. Some clones in this sample may be carry-over from other donors' samples. This rearrangement joins TRBV28 to TRBJ2-4; 9 bases map to TRBD1. The CDR3 is CASSSAQGARNIQYF. DNA of the CDR3: TGTGCCAGCAGTTCAGCACAGGGGGCGAGGAACATTCAGTACTTC.